These 18 T cell receptor beta chains were all obtained from the same sample, sequenced in a study of monozygotic twins with inflammatory bowel disease. After re-calling the 5' RACE reads, TCRdb lists one entry per CDR3 protein, DNA absent. This sample's clone table lists approximately 420,000 distinct CDR3 sequences. The specimen was blood. These receptors were obtained from a human donor with ulcerative colitis or Crohn's disease, or a healthy co-twin of an affected twin (not recorded which).

The rearrangement joins TRBV20-1 to TRBJ2-1; no DNA is available, so the TRBD2 call from TCRdb remains unchecked. The CDR3 is made up of 16 amino acids. CDR1 and CDR2 from the germline V gene are DFQATT and SNEGSKA (reference sequence). The CDR3 spells CRTSGTETPGYGEQFF.

This rearrangement joins TRBV20-1 to TRBJ1-2; the TRBD1 assignment by TCRdb is unverifiable without DNA. The CDR3 totals 13 residues. The germline gives CDR1 DFQATT, CDR2 SNEGSKA (reference sequence). Here the CDR3 reads CSAAGHDSYGYTF.

The chain uses TRBV20-1 and TRBJ1-2. The CDR3 is made up of 12 amino acids. Per germline, CDR1 DFQATT and CDR2 SNEGSKA (reference sequence). CDR3 amino acids: CSARNLRDGYTF.

This chain connects TRBV14 to TRBJ1-4. The CDR3 totals 15 residues. The germline gives CDR1 SGHDN, CDR2 FVKESK. CDR3 in amino acids: CASSQQQGGSEKLFF.

CDR3: CATSRVTRGPGSQETQYF. V usage is TRBV15 and J usage is TRBJ2-5. The CDR3 has 18 amino acids. Per germline, CDR1 LNHNV and CDR2 YYDKDF (reference sequence).

The V gene is TRBV11-2, the J gene TRBJ2-7. This CDR3 is 13 amino acids long. Germline V gene lookup returns CDR1 SGHAT and CDR2 FQNNGV. The CDR3 loop is CASTPTAAYEQYF.

The genes are TRBV7-9 and TRBJ1-1. This CDR3 comprises 15 residues. Germline CDR1 and CDR2: SEHNR and FQNEAQ (reference sequence). The CDR3 loop reads CASSLPLGRDTEAFF. The full variable domain, its missing parts supplied by reference TRBV7-9 and TRBJ1-1, is DTGVSQNPRHKITKRGQNVTFRCDPISEHNRLYWYRQTLGQGPEFLTYFQNEAQLEKSRLLSDRFSAERPKGSFSTLEIQRTEQGDSAMYLCASSLPLGRDTEAFFGQGTRLTVV.

The rearrangement links TRBV12-3 or TRBV12-4 to TRBJ1-2; TCRdb outputs TRBD1, but without DNA this stays unchecked. The CDR3 consists of 14 residues. The CDR3 region is CASSLGQINYGYTF.

V gene TRBV7-3 combines with J gene TRBJ2-7. Germline CDR1 SGHTA, CDR2 FQGTGA. The CDR3 has 17 amino acids. CDR3 sequence reads: CASSTALGRVGMDEQYF.

The V and J genes are TRBV11-2 and TRBJ2-5; no DNA is available, so the TRBD1 call from TCRdb remains unchecked. Germline V gene lookup returns CDR1 SGHAT and CDR2 FQNNGV. CDR3 length equals 15 residues. The CDR3 reads CASSLDRGVKETQYF.

This chain uses TRBV5-1 with TRBJ2-2. CDR3 length: 16 residues. CDR1 is SGHRS, CDR2 YFSETQ, per germline. The CDR3 sequence is CASSPDTTGRTGELFF.

This sequence joins TRBV5-1 and TRBJ2-5; TCRdb names TRBD1, which stays unverified in the absence of DNA. Germline V CDR1 and CDR2: SGHRS, YFSETQ. The CDR3 has 13 residues. This CDR3 is CASSPIRGETQYF.

The chain employs TRBV2 and TRBJ2-3. The CDR3 loop spans 11 amino acids. The germline gives CDR1 SNHLY, CDR2 FYNNEI. This CDR3 is CASSRRDTQYF.

V gene TRBV4-3 combines with J gene TRBJ2-7; TCRdb's D gene call, TRBD1, goes unchecked for lack of DNA. The germline V gene has CDR1 LGHNA and CDR2 YSLEER. This CDR3 comprises 15 residues. CDR3 region: CASSQDWDTIYEQYF.

The CDR3 loop is CASSLGGPGNTIYF. The genes are TRBV27 and TRBJ1-3; TCRdb selects TRBD1, and the lack of DNA leaves this call unchecked. The CDR3 sequence is 14 residues long. Germline V gene lookup returns CDR1 MNHEY and CDR2 SMNVEV (reference sequence).

V gene TRBV7-2 combines with J gene TRBJ1-5. The CDR3 covers 14 residues. Germline values: CDR1 SGHTA, CDR2 FQGNSA. The CDR3 region is CASSLTYYGEPQHF.

The genes are TRBV7-2 and TRBJ2-3. The CDR3 contains 14 residues. Per germline, CDR1 SGHTA and CDR2 FQGNSA. CDR3 amino acids: CASTIGRRTDTQYF.

The chain combines TRBV25-1 with TRBJ1-6; TCRdb calls TRBD1, which cannot be checked without DNA. The CDR3 sequence is 15 residues long. The V gene's germline CDR1 is MGHDK and CDR2 SYGVNS. This CDR3 is CASTDKGLSNSPLHF.